The next 15 T cell receptor beta chains were all read from a single sample in a study of blood T cells in healthy people across ages. Primed by a sample-barcoded 5' primer and a J-beta primer mix, a second PCR proceeded for about 7 to 11 cycles. Each CDR3 protein is one row after TCRdb ran MiXCR on the 5' RACE reads. The repertoire has under 1,100,000 distinct CDR3 sequences, about 25% of them found once; the top ten carry 0.75%. Another study also made use of these data, one on T cells of mothers and their children.

The material sequenced was blood. Every receptor here comes from a girl aged 2-10 years in good health.

The table lists this clonotype with a few counts. The V and J genes are TRBV28 and TRBJ2-1; 13 bases align to TRBD2. CDR1 is MDHEN, CDR2 SYDVKM, per germline. V shed 6 bases, J shed 10 bases, and the junction held 9 bases outside the gene matches. CDR3 length: 15 residues. CDR3 loop: CASSRGGLAGREQFF. For the CDR3, the DNA is TGTGCCAGCAGCCGAGGGGGACTAGCGGGACGGGAGCAGTTCTTC.

This clonotype was counted between two and nine times. The gene calls are TRBV7-6 and TRBJ2-3, with D tentatively TRBD2 (5 bases). The ends were cut back, 0 bases at V and 4 bases at J, with 8 bases in the middle. This CDR3 region has 14 residues. CDR1 and CDR2 (germline): SGHVS, FNYEAQ. CDR3 DNA sequence: TGTGCCAGCAGCTTAGCGTTCGGGGCAGATACGCAGTATTTT. Translation: CASSLAFGADTQYF.

This clonotype was observed a few times. The gene calls are TRBV5-6 and TRBJ2-4; the D gene could be TRBD1 or TRBD2 (6 bases each). The length of the CDR3 is 15 residues. Looked up from germline, CDR1 is SGHDT and CDR2 is YYEEEE. V lost 3 bases, J lost 8 bases, and 18 bases lay in between. The CDR3 protein is CASSSLGGPGDIQYF. The DNA for the CDR3 is TGTGCCAGCAGCTCCCTTGGGGGGCCGGGGGACATTCAGTACTTC.

This clonotype was seen more than once but under ten times. The V call is TRBV29-1, the J call TRBJ2-3; 7 positions match TRBD2. The V segment lost 3 bases and the J segment 0 bases; nucleotides outside the gene matches: 3. Germline V CDR1 and CDR2: SQVTM, ANQGSEA. This CDR3 is built from 14 residues. The CDR3 DNA is TGCAGCGTTGAGCTAGCGGCTAGCACAGATACGCAGTATTTT. Encoded protein: CSVELAASTDTQYF.

This clonotype showed up many times. At one end, the junction sequence differs from germline, possibly due to a read error. The chain has TRBV29-1 and TRBJ1-1; D call uncertain. Germline CDR1 and CDR2: SQVTM and ANQGSEA. The CDR3 spans 10 residues. The CDR3 DNA is TGCAGCGTTGGCCACACGGAAGCTTTCTTT. Translated: CSVGHTEAFF. The whole variable domain, filled in from reference TRBV29-1 and TRBJ1-1, reads SAVISQKPSRDICQRGTSLTIQCQVDSQVTMMFWYRQQPGQSLTLIATANQGSEATYESGFVIDKFPISRPNLTFSTLTVSNMSPEDSSIYLCSVGHTEAFFGQGTRLTVV.

The rearrangement uses TRBV7-9 and TRBJ1-5, with 10 positions matching TRBD1. CDR3 length: 18 amino acids. Trimming at V came to 6 bases and at J to 0 bases, leaving 11 bases not matched to a gene. The germline CDR1 and CDR2 sequences are SEHNR and FQNEAQ (reference sequence). The CDR3 reads CASSWDRGSLYSNQPQHF. DNA for the CDR3: TGTGCCAGCAGTTGGGACAGGGGAAGCCTGTATAGCAATCAGCCCCAGCATTTT.

CDR3 sequence (DNA): TGTGCCATCAGTGGACAGGGATCGCGAGAGACCCAGTACTTC. It translates to CAISGQGSRETQYF. This chain joins TRBV10-3 and TRBJ2-5, with 7 positions matching TRBD1. The germline V gene has CDR1 ENHRY and CDR2 SYGVKD. This CDR3 has 14 amino acids. The junction had 6 bases not matched to a gene; V was cut back by 4 bases and J by 4 bases.

The V and J genes are TRBV12-3 or TRBV12-4 and TRBJ2-1, with 9 nucleotides matching TRBD2. Losses at the gene ends were 6 bases for V and 6 bases for J; bases not matched to a gene: 6. The CDR3 runs to 14 residues. The CDR3 region has the DNA TGTGCCAGCAGGCCAGGGACTAGCATCAATGAGCAGTTCTTC. Residues: CASRPGTSINEQFF.

V and J are TRBV29-1 and TRBJ1-2; TRBD1 is a possible D gene (6 bases). CDR3 length: 13 amino acids. Germline lookup yields CDR1 SQVTM and CDR2 ANQGSEA. The ends were cut back, 4 bases at V and 7 bases at J, with 16 bases in the middle. The CDR3 DNA sequence: TGCAGCGTTGCGGGGGCGCTGAAGATTGGCTACACCTTC. Its translation: CSVAGALKIGYTF.

This clonotype occurred many times. The chain links TRBV6-6 to TRBJ1-2; no definite D call. The CDR3 is 11 residues long. The ends were cut back, 2 bases at V and 8 bases at J, with 6 bases in the middle. Germline V gene sequence: CDR1 MNHNY, CDR2 SVGAGI (reference sequence). The CDR3 DNA follows: TGTGCCAGCAGTTACCCCAGGGGCTACACCTTC. As protein: CASSYPRGYTF.

A note on this clonotype: A read error may account for a junction end that differs from germline. The chain is built from TRBV7-2 and TRBJ2-1; TRBD1 matches 12 bases. Per the germline V gene, CDR1 is SGHTA and CDR2 is FQGNSA. The length of the CDR3 is 16 residues. CDR3 bases: TGTGCCAGCAGCTGGGCCGGGACAGGGGGCTACGATGAGCAGTTCTTC. Amino acid sequence: CASSWAGTGGYDEQFF.

Only a few counts were recorded for this clonotype. At one end, the junction sequence differs from germline, possibly due to a read error. The rearrangement joins TRBV11-2 to TRBJ2-2; no firm D call. The CDR3 loop spans 16 amino acids. CDR1 and CDR2 from the germline V gene are SGHAT and FQNNGV. This CDR3 reads CATSSRWGLDTGELFF. As DNA, the CDR3 is TGTGCCACCAGCTCCCGCTGGGGTTTGGACACCGGGGAGCTGTTTTTT.

This clonotype has more than one count but fewer than ten. The chain carries TRBV5-1 and TRBJ2-3, with 10 bases fitting TRBD2. Germline V gene sequence: CDR1 SGHRS, CDR2 YFSETQ. Unmatched junction bases numbered 8, after V lost 7 bases and J lost 3 bases. The CDR3 loop spans 15 amino acids. CDR3 in amino acids: CASQSGRALTDTQYF. CDR3 nucleotides: TGCGCCAGCCAGAGCGGGAGGGCCCTGACAGATACGCAGTATTTT. Based on the CDR3 plus reference TRBV5-1 and TRBJ2-3, the full variable domain is KAGVTQTPRYLIKTRGQQVTLSCSPISGHRSVSWYQQTPGQGLQFLFEYFSETQRNKGNFPGRFSGRQFSNSRSEMNVSTLELGDSALYLCASQSGRALTDTQYFGPGTRLTVL.

V and J are TRBV6-5 and TRBJ1-3; D is undetermined. V gave up 2 bases and J gave up 3 bases, with 8 bases separating them. The CDR3 extends over 14 amino acids. Germline lookup yields CDR1 MNHEY and CDR2 SVGAGI. DNA for the CDR3: TGTGCCAGCAGTTACAAGGCACTTGGAAACACCATATATTTT. This translates into CASSYKALGNTIYF.

This rearrangement joins TRBV5-1 to TRBJ1-4; possible D gene TRBD1, 5 bases. The V end lost 0 bases, the J end lost 7 bases, and 13 bases lay between the germline ends. The CDR3 consists of 15 residues. Germline CDR1 and CDR2: SGHRS and YFSETQ. Written as DNA, the CDR3 is TGCGCCAGCAGCTTGGTTTCAGGGCTTGGTGAAAAACTGTTTTTT. It is translated as CASSLVSGLGEKLFF.